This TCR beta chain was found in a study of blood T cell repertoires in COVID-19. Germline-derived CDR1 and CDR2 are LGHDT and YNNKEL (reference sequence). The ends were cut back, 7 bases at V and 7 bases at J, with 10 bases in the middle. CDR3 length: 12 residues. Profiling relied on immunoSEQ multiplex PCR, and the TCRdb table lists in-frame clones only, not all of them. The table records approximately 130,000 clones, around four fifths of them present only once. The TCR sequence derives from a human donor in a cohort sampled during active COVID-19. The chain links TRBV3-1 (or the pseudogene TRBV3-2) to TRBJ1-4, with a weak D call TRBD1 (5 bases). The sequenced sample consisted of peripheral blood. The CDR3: CASKDKSEKLFF. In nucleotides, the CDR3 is TGTGCCAGCAAGGACAAGAGTGAAAAACTGTTTTTT.